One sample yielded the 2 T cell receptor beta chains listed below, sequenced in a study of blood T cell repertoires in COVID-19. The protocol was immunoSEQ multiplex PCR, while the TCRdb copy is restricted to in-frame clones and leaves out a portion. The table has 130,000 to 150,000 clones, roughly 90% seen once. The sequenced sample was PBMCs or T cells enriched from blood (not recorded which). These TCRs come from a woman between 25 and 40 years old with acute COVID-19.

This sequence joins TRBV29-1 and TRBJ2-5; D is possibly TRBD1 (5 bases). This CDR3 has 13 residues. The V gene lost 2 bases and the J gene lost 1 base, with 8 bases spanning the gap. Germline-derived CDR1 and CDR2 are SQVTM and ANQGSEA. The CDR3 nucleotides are TGCAGCGTTGAAAGGGGCCTCCAAGAGACCCAGTACTTC. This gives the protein CSVERGLQETQYF.

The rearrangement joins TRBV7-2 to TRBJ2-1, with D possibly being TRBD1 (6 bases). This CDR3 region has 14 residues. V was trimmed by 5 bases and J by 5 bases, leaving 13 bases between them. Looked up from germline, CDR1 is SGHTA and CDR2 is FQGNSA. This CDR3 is CASSGTTIDNEQFF. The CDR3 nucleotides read TGTGCCAGCAGCGGGACAACCATTGACAATGAGCAGTTCTTC.